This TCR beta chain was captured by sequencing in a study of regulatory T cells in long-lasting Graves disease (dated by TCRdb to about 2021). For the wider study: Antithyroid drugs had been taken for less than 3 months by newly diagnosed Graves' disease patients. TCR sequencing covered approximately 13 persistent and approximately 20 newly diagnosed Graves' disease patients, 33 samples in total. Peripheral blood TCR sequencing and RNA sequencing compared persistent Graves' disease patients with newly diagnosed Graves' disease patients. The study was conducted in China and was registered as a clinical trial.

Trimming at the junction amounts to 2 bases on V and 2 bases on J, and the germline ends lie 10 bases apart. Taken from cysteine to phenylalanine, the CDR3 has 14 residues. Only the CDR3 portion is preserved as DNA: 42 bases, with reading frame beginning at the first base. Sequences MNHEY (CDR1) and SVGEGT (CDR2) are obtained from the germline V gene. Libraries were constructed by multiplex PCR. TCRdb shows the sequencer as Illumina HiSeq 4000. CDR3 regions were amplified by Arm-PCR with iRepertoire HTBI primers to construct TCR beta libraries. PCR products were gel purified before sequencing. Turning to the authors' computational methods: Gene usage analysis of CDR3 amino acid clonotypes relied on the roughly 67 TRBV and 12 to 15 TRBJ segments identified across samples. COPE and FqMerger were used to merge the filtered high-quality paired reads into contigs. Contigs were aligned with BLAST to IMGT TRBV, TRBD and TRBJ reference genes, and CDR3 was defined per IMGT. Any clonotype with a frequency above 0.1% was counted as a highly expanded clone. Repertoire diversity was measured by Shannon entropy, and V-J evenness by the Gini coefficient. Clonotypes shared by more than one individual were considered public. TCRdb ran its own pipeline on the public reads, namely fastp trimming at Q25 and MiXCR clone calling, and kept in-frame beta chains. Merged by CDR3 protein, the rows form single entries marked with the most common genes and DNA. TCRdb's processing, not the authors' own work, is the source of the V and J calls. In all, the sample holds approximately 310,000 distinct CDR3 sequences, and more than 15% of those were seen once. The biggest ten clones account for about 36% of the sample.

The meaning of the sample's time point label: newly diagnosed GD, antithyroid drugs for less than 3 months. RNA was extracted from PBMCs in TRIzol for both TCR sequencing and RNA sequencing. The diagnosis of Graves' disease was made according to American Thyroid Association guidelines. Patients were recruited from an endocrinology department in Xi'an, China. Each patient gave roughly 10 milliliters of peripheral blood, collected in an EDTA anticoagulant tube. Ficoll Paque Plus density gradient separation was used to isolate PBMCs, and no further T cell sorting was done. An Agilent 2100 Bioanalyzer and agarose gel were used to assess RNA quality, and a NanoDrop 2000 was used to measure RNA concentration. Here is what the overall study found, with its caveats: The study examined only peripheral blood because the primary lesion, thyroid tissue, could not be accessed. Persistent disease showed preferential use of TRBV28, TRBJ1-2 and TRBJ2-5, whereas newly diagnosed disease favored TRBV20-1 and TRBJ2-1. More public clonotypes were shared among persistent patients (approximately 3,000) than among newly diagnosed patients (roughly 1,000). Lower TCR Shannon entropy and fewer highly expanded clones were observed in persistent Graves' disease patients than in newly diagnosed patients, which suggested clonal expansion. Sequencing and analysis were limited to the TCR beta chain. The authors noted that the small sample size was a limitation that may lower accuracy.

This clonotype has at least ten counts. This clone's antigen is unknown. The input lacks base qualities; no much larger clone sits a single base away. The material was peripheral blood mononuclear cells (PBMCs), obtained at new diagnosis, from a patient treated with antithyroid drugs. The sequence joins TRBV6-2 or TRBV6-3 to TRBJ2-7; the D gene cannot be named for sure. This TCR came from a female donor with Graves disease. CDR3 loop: CASSYGSLAYEQYF. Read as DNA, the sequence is TGTGCCAGCAGTTACGGATCTTTGGCCTACGAGCAGTACTTC.